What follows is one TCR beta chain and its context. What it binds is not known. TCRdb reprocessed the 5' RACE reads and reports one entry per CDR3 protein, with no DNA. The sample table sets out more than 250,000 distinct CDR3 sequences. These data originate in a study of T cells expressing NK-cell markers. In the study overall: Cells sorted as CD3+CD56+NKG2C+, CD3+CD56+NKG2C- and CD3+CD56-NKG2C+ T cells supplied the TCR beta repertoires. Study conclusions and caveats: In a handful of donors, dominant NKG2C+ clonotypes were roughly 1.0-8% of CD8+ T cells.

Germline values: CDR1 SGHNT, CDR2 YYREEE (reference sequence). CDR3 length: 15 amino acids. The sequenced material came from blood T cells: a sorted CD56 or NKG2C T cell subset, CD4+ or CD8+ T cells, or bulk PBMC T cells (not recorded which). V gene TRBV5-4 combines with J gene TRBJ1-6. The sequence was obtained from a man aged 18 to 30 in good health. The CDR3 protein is CASSLSFGINSPLHF.